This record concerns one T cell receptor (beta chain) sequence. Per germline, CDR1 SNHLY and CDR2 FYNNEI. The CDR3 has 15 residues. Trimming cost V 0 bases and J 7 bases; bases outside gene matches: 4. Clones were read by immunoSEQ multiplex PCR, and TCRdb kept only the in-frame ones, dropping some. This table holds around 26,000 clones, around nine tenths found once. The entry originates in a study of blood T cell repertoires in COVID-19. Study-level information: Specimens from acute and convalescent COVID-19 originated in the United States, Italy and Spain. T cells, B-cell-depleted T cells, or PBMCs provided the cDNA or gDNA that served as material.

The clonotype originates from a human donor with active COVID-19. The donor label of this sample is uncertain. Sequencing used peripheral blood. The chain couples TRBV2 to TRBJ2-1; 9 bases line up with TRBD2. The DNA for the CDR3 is TGTGCCAGCAGTGAAGCGCCGGGACTAGCAAATGAGCAGTTCTTC. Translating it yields CASSEAPGLANEQFF.